Presented here are 16 T cell receptor beta chains from one specimen sequenced in a study of Ad26.COV2.S vaccination and SARS-CoV-2 variants. Repertoires were generated with immunoSEQ multiplex PCR, while TCRdb's copy carries only in-frame clones and drops some. Here the sample spans approximately 90,000 clones, under 90% being singletons. The material was peripheral blood, obtained after recovery from COVID-19. These receptors all stem from a human donor who had recovered from COVID-19.

This clone showed up just once. The rearrangement links TRBV7-8 to TRBJ2-7; no definite D call. V shed 2 bases and J shed 0 bases, with 11 bases lying between them. The CDR3 consists of 15 residues. The V gene's germline CDR1 is SGHVS and CDR2 FQNEAQ. CDR3 amino acids: CASSLNSLSSYEQYF. The CDR3 DNA is TGTGCCAGCAGCTTAAATTCTCTTAGCTCCTACGAGCAGTACTTC.

The J gene is TRBJ2-2, the V gene TRBV6-6, with D possibly matching TRBD2 (5 bases). Trimming removed 6 bases at V and 2 bases at J, with 13 bases between. CDR1 is MNHNY, CDR2 SVGAGI, per germline (reference sequence). CDR3 size: 15 residues. The CDR3 region has the DNA TGTGCCAGCAGGCAGAGCGGAGAAAACACCGGGGAGCTGTTTTTT. It is translated as CASRQSGENTGELFF.

The chain uses TRBV6-2 or TRBV6-3 and TRBJ2-5; 10 nucleotides align to TRBD2. The CDR3 is 16 residues long. J was trimmed by 6 bases and V by 5 bases; bases with no gene match: 12. Germline V gene sequence: CDR1 MNHEY, CDR2 SVGEGT. For the CDR3, the DNA is TGTGCCAGCAGTCAAAAGCGGGAGGGCCGTCAGAAGACCCAGTACTTC. The encoded protein is CASSQKREGRQKTQYF.

This clone was counted a single time. The rearrangement joins TRBV5-4 to TRBJ2-1; D gene unclear. The germline V gene has CDR1 SGHNT and CDR2 YYREEE (reference sequence). Trimming pared 1 base from V and 5 bases from J, leaving 7 bases between. The CDR3 runs 13 residues. The DNA of the CDR3 is TGTGCCAGCAGCTTGAAGCCCGACAATGAGCAGTTCTTC. As protein: CASSLKPDNEQFF.

The genes are TRBV9 and TRBJ1-1; 10 bases line up with TRBD1. The CDR3 extends over 17 amino acids. Per germline, CDR1 SGDLS and CDR2 YYNGEE. V dropped 0 bases and J dropped 1; count of bases not matched to a gene: 6. CDR3 region: CASSVARQGAKNTEAFF. Written as DNA, the CDR3 is TGTGCCAGCAGCGTAGCCCGACAGGGGGCGAAGAACACTGAAGCTTTCTTT.

The genes are TRBV5-4 and TRBJ2-7; 9 nucleotides match TRBD1. V was pared by 3 bases and J by 0 bases, with 4 bases of the junction left unmatched. CDR3 size: 15 residues. Germline lookup yields CDR1 SGHNT and CDR2 YYREEE (reference sequence). The CDR3 DNA reads as TGTGCCAGCAGCTGGGGGACAGGGATCTCCTACGAGCAGTACTTC. Residues: CASSWGTGISYEQYF.

The chain joins TRBV5-4 to TRBJ2-5, with 12 bases identical to TRBD2. The CDR3 has 15 residues. V was pared by 4 bases and J by 4 bases, with 5 bases of the junction left unmatched. Germline V lookup: CDR1 SGHNT, CDR2 YYREEE (reference sequence). CDR3 coding DNA: TGTGCCAGCAGCAGTCTAGCGGGAGGGCCAGAGACCCAGTACTTC. Its protein is CASSSLAGGPETQYF. The full variable domain, with the rest looked up from reference TRBV5-4 and TRBJ2-5, is ETGVTQSPTHLIKTRGQQVTLRCSSQSGHNTVSWYQQALGQGPQFIFQYYREEENGRGNFPPRFSGLQFPNYSSELNVNALELDDSALYLCASSSLAGGPETQYFGPGTRLLVL.

This rearrangement joins TRBV14 to TRBJ2-1; D perhaps matches TRBD1 (5 bases). Trimming shortened V by 6 bases and J by 3 bases, and 12 bases separated the two germline ends. Germline V gene sequence: CDR1 SGHDN, CDR2 FVKESK. The CDR3 runs 14 residues. CDR3 residues: CASRSTRDYNEQFF. The CDR3, as DNA: TGTGCCAGCAGATCTACCAGGGACTACAATGAGCAGTTCTTC.

This chain joins TRBV4-3 and TRBJ2-5; no firm D call. The CDR3 runs to 14 residues. Germline V gives CDR1 LGHNA, CDR2 YSLEER. V was pared by 6 bases and J by 2 bases, with 13 bases between. CDR3 residues: CASSLAYPQETQYF. The CDR3 DNA follows: TGCGCCAGCAGTCTCGCTTACCCACAAGAGACCCAGTACTTC.

This chain's CDR3 is CASSLQGPGQYF. Here the CDR3 DNA reads TGTGCCAGCAGTTTGCAGGGCCCGGGCCAGTACTTC. The rearrangement joins TRBV12-3 or TRBV12-4 to TRBJ2-5, with D possibly matching TRBD1 (5 bases). The CDR3 sequence is 12 residues long. Trimming shortened V by 3 bases and J by 10 bases, and 12 bases separated the two germline ends.

J is TRBJ1-4 and V is TRBV28; 9 nucleotides line up with TRBD1. Germline V gene sequence: CDR1 MDHEN, CDR2 SYDVKM. This CDR3 is built from 15 residues. Trimming removed 5 bases from V and 8 bases from J; junction bases left unmatched: 9. The DNA for the CDR3 is TGTGCCAGCAGTCCGACAGGGGGATCCTGGGAAAAACTGTTTTTT. Protein product: CASSPTGGSWEKLFF.

The rearrangement joins TRBV19 to TRBJ2-7, with D uncertain. Germline V gene lookup returns CDR1 LNHDA and CDR2 SQIVND (reference sequence). The CDR3 loop spans 11 amino acids. Trimming took off 7 bases at V and 2 bases at J, with 6 bases between the two ends. The CDR3 spells CASMQAYEQYF. The CDR3 nucleotides read TGTGCCAGTATGCAGGCCTACGAGCAGTACTTC.

This clone has more than one count but fewer than ten. The CDR3 bases are TGTGCCAGCAGTGAAGATCTAGGGGGAGGGGAGACCCAGTACTTC. This codes for CASSEDLGGGETQYF. The chain carries TRBV2 and TRBJ2-5; perhaps TRBD2 as D (7 bases). Germline CDR1 is SNHLY and CDR2 is FYNNEI. The CDR3 has 15 amino acids. Trimming removed 1 base from V and 5 bases from J, with 14 bases in between.

CDR3 coding DNA: TGTGCCAGTAGTATCAGGGGCGGACTAGCGGGAGACGGGCAGTACTTC. Residues: CASSIRGGLAGDGQYF. The gene calls are TRBV19 and TRBJ2-7; 13 bases fit TRBD2. CDR1 and CDR2 from the germline V gene are LNHDA and SQIVND (reference sequence). CDR3 size: 16 residues. V was pared by 3 bases and J by 9 bases, with 11 bases of the junction left unmatched.

This chain joins TRBV9 and TRBJ2-7; tentative D call: TRBD1 (6 bases). Germline CDR1 SGDLS, CDR2 YYNGEE. V lost 0 bases and J lost 0, with 10 bases in between. The CDR3 contains 15 residues. CDR3 loop: CASSVDRAPSYEQYF. DNA of the CDR3: TGTGCCAGCAGCGTAGACAGGGCTCCCTCCTACGAGCAGTACTTC.

V usage is TRBV4-2 and J usage is TRBJ2-7; possibly TRBD2 for D (5 bases). Germline CDR1 and CDR2: LGHNA and YNFKEQ. The V and J ends lost 1 base and 0 bases respectively, with 7 bases between them. CDR3 length: 14 amino acids. The CDR3 is CASSQGGSSYEQYF. The CDR3 region has the DNA TGTGCCAGCAGCCAAGGAGGGAGCTCCTACGAGCAGTACTTC.